This TCR beta chain was identified in a study of shared clonotypes between healthy human individuals. Looked up from germline, CDR1 is SGHVS and CDR2 is FNYEAQ. CDR3 size: 19 residues. J was trimmed by 0 bases and V by 5 bases; bases with no gene match: 11. Repertoires were generated with immunoSEQ multiplex PCR, while TCRdb's copy carries only in-frame clones and drops some. Of roughly 1,100,000 clones in the sample, 65% to 80% were seen once. CD45RA+ naive and CD45RA-negative memory subsets were separated from CD4+ cells. V is TRBV7-6 and J is TRBJ2-1; TRBD2 matches at 12 bases. Sequences were obtained from memory CD4+ T cells sorted from blood. Subset specified: CD45RA-negative fraction. The receptor comes from a man aged 18-30 years in good health. CDR3 region: CASSPRLAGDLSSYNEQFF. CDR3 DNA: TGTGCCAGCAGCCCGAGACTAGCGGGGGACCTTAGCTCCTACAATGAGCAGTTCTTC.